The entry below gives a single T cell receptor beta chain sequence along with its context. This entry belongs to a study of OX40 agonist ivuxolimab in advanced cancers. The overall study: Males comprised 70% to 85% of the group, whose mean age was around 62 years (range about 20 to 85). Partial responses were observed in three patients, of whom one had hepatocellular carcinoma and two had cutaneous melanoma.

Clones were read by immunoSEQ multiplex PCR, and TCRdb kept only the in-frame ones, dropping some. The data hold around 53,000 clones, with 88% observed a single time. The CDR3 runs to 15 residues. The junction had 15 bases not matched to a gene; V was cut back by 5 bases and J by 7 bases. CDR1 is GTSNPN, CDR2 SVGIG, per germline (reference sequence). The sample here was CD4+ or CD8+ T cells sorted from blood, taken in a trial of the OX40 agonist ivuxolimab. The TCR originated in an adult with an advanced solid tumor such as melanoma, head and neck, liver or kidney cancer. The chain links TRBV30 to TRBJ2-5; 8 bases fit TRBD2. CDR3: CAWAMGLAGPSTQYF. CDR3 coding DNA: TGTGCCTGGGCCATGGGGCTAGCGGGCCCCTCGACCCAGTACTTC.